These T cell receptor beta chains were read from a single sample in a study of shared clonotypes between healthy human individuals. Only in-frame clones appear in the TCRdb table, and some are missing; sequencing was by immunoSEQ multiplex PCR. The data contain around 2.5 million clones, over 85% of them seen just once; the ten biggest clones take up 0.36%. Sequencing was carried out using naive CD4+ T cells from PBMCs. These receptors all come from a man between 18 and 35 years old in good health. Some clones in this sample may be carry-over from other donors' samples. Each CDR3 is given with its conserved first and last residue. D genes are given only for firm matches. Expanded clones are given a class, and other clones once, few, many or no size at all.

TGTGCCAGTAGTAGAGGACTCAATCAGCCCCAGCATTTT | CASSRGLNQPQHF | - | TRBJ1-5 | - | TRBV19
TGTGCCAGCAGCTTATGGTCGGATTCTGGCTACACCTTC | CASSLWSDSGYTF | - | TRBJ1-2 | - | TRBV7-2
TGTGCCAGCAGCCTGGGGCAGGGAGCAGATACGCAGTATTTT | CASSLGQGADTQYF | - | TRBJ2-3 | - | TRBV7-6
TGTGCCAGCAGTGAAAATAGACCTATCGATGGAGATACGCAGTATTTT | CASSENRPIDGDTQYF | - | TRBJ2-3 | - | TRBV2
TGTGCCAGCAGCTTACTAGCGGGAGATATGACCGGGGAGCTGTTTTTT | CASSLLAGDMTGELFF | - | TRBJ2-2 | TRBD2 | TRBV7-7
TGTGCCAGCAGCGAGCGGGGGGCGAACACTGAAGCTTTCTTT | CASSERGANTEAFF | - | TRBJ1-1 | - | TRBV27
TGTGCCAGCAGCTTAGATAAGCGGGAGGTCCGCACAGATACGCAGTATTTT | CASSLDKREVRTDTQYF | once | TRBJ2-3 | TRBD2 | TRBV11-2
TGTGCCAGCAGCCCCGGTGTAGGAAGGGGGAACCAAGAGACCCAGTACTTC | CASSPGVGRGNQETQYF | - | TRBJ2-5 | - | TRBV7-3
TGTGCCAGCAGCGATAACGCAGGCCGCTACGAGCAGTACTTC | CASSDNAGRYEQYF | once | TRBJ2-7 | - | TRBV7-9
TGTGCCAGCAGTGAAAGGTTGAGTTACACCGGGGAGCTGTTTTTT | CASSERLSYTGELFF | - | TRBJ2-2 | - | TRBV2
TGTGCCAGCAACGGTCGGGGGTTGGGGACTGAAGCTTTCTTT | CASNGRGLGTEAFF | - | TRBJ1-1 | - | TRBV6-4
TGTGCCAGCTCACCAGAGGGTAGCGGGAGAGATACGCAGTATTTT | CASSPEGSGRDTQYF | - | TRBJ2-3 | TRBD2 | TRBV18
TGTGCCAGCAGCGAGCATGGACAGGGTAACTCACCCCTCCACTTT | CASSEHGQGNSPLHF | once | TRBJ1-6 | TRBD1 | TRBV6-1
TGTGCCAGCAGTTTATTAGCCACAGGGAGCACTGAAGCTTTCTTT | CASSLLATGSTEAFF | - | TRBJ1-1 | - | TRBV28
TGTGCCACCGCGGACAGGGGTTTGGATTCACCCCTCCACTTT | CATADRGLDSPLHF | - | TRBJ1-6 | TRBD1 | TRBV19
TGTGCCAGCAGCTTGAGGGGCATCGAGCAGTTCTTC | CASSLRGIEQFF | - | TRBJ2-1 | - | TRBV5-5
TGTGCCAGCAGCCAAGTTTTCGCCTCTCCTAACTATGGCTACACCTTC | CASSQVFASPNYGYTF | - | TRBJ1-2 | - | TRBV4-2
TGTGCCAGCAGACTGGACAGCTATGAAAAACTGTTTTTT | CASRLDSYEKLFF | - | TRBJ1-4 | - | TRBV6-1
TGTGCCAGCAAAAGGGACCTAGCCAAAAACATTCAGTACTTC | CASKRDLAKNIQYF | - | TRBJ2-4 | - | TRBV2
TGTGCCAGCAGCTCCAGTCTCTTTCAGGAAGGGGGCTATGGCTACACCTTC | CASSSSLFQEGGYGYTF | once | TRBJ1-2 | - | TRBV5-6
TGTGCCAGCAGTTTAACGACGTTCCCCACCGGGGAGCTGTTTTTT | CASSLTTFPTGELFF | - | TRBJ2-2 | - | TRBV27
TGTGCCAGCTCACCAAAGTTTAAAGATGCCGAGCAGTACTTC | CASSPKFKDAEQYF | - | TRBJ2-7 | - | TRBV18
TGTGCCAGCCCATACGGAAGCACAGATACGCAGTATTTT | CASPYGSTDTQYF | - | TRBJ2-3 | - | TRBV7-9
TGCGCCAGCACCCCAGGGGACAGGAACTATGGCTACACCTTC | CASTPGDRNYGYTF | - | TRBJ1-2 | TRBD1 | TRBV4-1